This entry concerns a single T cell receptor beta chain. The target antigen is unknown. This specimen belongs to a study of response to subunit inactivated influenza vaccine. Whole-study results and caveats: Authors suggested each seasonal flu vaccination may recruit only limited numbers of new T cells.

TCRdb re-called the RT-PCR reads with MiXCR, one entry per CDR3 protein. The sample has around 250,000 distinct CDR3 sequences; roughly an eighth are singletons. The clonotype originates from a man aged 50 to 59 who received an inactivated influenza vaccine. Sequenced material: non-naive T cells sorted from PBMCs, taken about 14 days before vaccination.

CDR3 loop: CASSLAPPSGGAEQYF. The CDR3 coding sequence is TGTGCCAGCAGCTTAGCCCCTCCTAGCGGGGGGGCAGAGCAGTACTTC. The rearrangement joins TRBV7-9 to TRBJ2-7, with 12 nucleotides matching TRBD2. This CDR3 has 16 residues. The V and J ends lost 0 bases and 7 bases, in that order; junction bases with no gene match: 7. Germline V gene sequence: CDR1 SEHNR, CDR2 FQNEAQ (reference sequence).